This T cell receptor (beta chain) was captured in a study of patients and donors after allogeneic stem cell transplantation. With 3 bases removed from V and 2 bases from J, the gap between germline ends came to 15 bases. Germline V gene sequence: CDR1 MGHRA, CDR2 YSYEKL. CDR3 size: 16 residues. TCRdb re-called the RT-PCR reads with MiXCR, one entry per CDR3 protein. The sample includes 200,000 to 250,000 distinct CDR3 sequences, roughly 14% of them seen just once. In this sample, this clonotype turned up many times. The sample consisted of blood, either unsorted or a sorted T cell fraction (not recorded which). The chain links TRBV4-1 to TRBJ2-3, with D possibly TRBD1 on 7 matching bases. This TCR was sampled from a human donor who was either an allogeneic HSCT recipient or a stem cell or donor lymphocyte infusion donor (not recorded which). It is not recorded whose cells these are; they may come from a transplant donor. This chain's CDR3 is CASSQDPGGLTDTQYF. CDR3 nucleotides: TGCGCCAGCAGCCAGGACCCAGGGGGGCTCACAGATACGCAGTATTTT.